The 2 T cell receptor beta chains below were found in one sample sequenced in a study of T cell repertoires in aging, cancer and after chemotherapy. Amplification of TCR beta used genomic DNA extracted from peripheral blood. Rearranged V-D-J TRB sequences were amplified with a mixed TRB-A/B primer pool. MiXCR, run by TCRdb on the multiplex PCR reads, gives a single entry per CDR3 protein. The sample holds roughly 4,500 distinct CDR3 sequences, about 20% seen once. Material for sequencing was blood. These TCRs come from a human donor with a blood cancer.

V gene TRBV5-6 combines with J gene TRBJ1-5; 7 nucleotides align to TRBD1. Germline CDR1 and CDR2: SGHDT and YYEEEE. With V trimmed by 2 bases and J by 9 bases, 8 bases remained unmatched. This CDR3 is 14 amino acids long. The CDR3 DNA follows: TGTGCCAGCAGCTTACGGGGACAGCTCGGGCCCCAGCATTTT. As protein: CASSLRGQLGPQHF. Drawing the rest from reference TRBV5-6 and TRBJ1-5, the complete variable domain is DAGVTQSPTHLIKTRGQQVTLRCSPKSGHDTVSWYQQALGQGPQFIFQYYEEEERQRGNFPDRFSGHQFPNYSSELNVNALLLGDSALYLCASSLRGQLGPQHFGDGTRLSIL.

The chain is built from TRBV11-2 and TRBJ1-3; D gene ambiguous. This CDR3 region has 13 residues. Germline lookup yields CDR1 SGHAT and CDR2 FQNNGV. V lost 6 bases to trimming and J lost 0 bases, with 6 bases between them. In nucleotides, the CDR3 is TGTGCCAGCAGAGGCTACTCTGGAAACACCATATATTTT. This sequence encodes CASRGYSGNTIYF.